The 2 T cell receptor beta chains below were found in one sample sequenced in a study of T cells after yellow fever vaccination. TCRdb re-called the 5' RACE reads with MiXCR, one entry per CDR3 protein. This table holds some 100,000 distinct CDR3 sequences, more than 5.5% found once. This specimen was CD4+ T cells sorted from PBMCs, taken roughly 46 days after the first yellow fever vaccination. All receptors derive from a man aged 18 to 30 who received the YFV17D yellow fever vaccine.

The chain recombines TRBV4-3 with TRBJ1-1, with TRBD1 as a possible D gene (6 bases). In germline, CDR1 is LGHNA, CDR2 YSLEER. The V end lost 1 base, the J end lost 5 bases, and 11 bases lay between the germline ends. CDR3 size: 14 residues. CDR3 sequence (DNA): TGCGCCAGCAGCCAAGCGGGGGGGCGAACTGAAGCTTTCTTT. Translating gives CASSQAGGRTEAFF.

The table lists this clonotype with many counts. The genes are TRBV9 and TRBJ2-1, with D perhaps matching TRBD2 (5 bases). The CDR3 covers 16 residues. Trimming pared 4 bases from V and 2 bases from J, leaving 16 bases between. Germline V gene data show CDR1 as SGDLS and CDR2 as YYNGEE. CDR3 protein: CASSPYLGSTYNEQFF. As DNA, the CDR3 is TGTGCCAGCAGCCCCTACTTAGGGAGCACCTACAATGAGCAGTTCTTC.